This TCR beta chain is drawn from a study of T cells after yellow fever vaccination. The CDR3 sequence is 17 residues long. The V end was cut by 1 base, the J end by 0 bases, with 15 bases between. Germline CDR1 reads MGHRA; CDR2 reads YSYEKL. Generation of TCR cDNA used 5'RACE template switching (which added a universal primer site and UMIs). Via MiXCR, TCRdb re-called the 5' RACE reads, giving one row per CDR3 protein. The sample has about 310,000 distinct CDR3 sequences; around 4% are singletons. Note on this clonotype: Its antigen is undetermined.

Whole-study findings and limits: Across the CD4 and CD8 compartments, a small share of clonotypes was present in both. Boosting was followed by the reappearance of most primary-vaccination clones (just under 97% CD4, around 90% CD8).

Sequencing used PBMCs, obtained on the day of the yellow fever booster vaccination. The sequence came from a man between 18 and 29 years old who received the YFV17D yellow fever vaccine. The V call is TRBV4-1, the J call TRBJ2-5, with D maybe TRBD1 (6 bases). CDR3 DNA sequence: TGCGCCAGCAGCCAAGGTATCAGGGGCGAGTACCAAGAGACCCAGTACTTC. This translates into CASSQGIRGEYQETQYF.